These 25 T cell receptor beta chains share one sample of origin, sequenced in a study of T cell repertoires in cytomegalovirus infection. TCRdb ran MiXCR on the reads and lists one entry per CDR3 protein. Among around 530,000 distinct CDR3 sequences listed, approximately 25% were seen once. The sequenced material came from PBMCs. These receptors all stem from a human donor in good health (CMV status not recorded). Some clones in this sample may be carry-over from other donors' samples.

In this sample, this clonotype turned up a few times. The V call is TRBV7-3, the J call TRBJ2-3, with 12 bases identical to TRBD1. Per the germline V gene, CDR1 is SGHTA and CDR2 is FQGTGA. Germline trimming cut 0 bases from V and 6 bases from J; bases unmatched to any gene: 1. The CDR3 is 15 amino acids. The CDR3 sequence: CASSLTGQGADTQYF. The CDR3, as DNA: TGTGCCAGCAGCTTAACGGGACAGGGGGCTGATACGCAGTATTTT.

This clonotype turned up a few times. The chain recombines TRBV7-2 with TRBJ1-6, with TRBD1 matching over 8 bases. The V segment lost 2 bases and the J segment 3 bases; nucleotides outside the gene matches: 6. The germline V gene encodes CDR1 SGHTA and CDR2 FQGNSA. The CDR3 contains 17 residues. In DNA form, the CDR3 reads TGTGCCAGCAGCTTACCCAACAGGGGGTACTATAATTCACCCCTCCACTTT. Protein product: CASSLPNRGYYNSPLHF.

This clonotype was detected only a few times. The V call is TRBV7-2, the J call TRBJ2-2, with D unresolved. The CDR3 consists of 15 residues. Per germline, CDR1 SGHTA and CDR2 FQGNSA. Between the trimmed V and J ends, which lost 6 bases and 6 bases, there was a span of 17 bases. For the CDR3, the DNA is TGTGCCAGCAGGACGGGCCCCCAAACGGCCGGGGAGCTGTTTTTT. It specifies CASRTGPQTAGELFF.

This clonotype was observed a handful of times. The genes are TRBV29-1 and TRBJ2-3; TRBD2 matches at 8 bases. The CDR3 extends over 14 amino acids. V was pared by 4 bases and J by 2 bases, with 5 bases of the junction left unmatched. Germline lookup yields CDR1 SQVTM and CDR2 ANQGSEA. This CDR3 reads CSVAAGGLTDTQYF. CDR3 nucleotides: TGCAGCGTTGCTGCGGGGGGACTCACAGATACGCAGTATTTT.

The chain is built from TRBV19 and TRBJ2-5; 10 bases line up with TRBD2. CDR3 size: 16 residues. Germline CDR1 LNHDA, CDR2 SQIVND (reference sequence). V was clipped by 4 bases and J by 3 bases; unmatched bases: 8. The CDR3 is CASSKGLAGVKETQYF. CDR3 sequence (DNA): TGTGCCAGTAGTAAGGGCCTAGCGGGAGTGAAAGAGACCCAGTACTTC. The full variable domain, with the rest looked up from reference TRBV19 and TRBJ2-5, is DGGITQSPKYLFRKEGQNVTLSCEQNLNHDAMYWYRQDPGQGLRLIYYSQIVNDFQKGDIAEGYSVSREKKESFPLTVTSAQKNPTAFYLCASSKGLAGVKETQYFGPGTRLLVL.

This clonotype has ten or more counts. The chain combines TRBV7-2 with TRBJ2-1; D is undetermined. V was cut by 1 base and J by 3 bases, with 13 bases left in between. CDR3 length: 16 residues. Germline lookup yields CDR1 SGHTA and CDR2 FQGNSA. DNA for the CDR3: TGTGCCAGCAGCTTAGGGGCAGGCCGATTCTACAATGAGCAGTTCTTC. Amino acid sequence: CASSLGAGRFYNEQFF.

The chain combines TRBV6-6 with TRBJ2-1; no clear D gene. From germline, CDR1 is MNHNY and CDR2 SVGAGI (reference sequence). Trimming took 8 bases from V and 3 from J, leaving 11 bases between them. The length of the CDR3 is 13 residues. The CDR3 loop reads CASERSFYNEQFF. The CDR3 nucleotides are TGTGCCAGCGAAAGGAGTTTCTACAATGAGCAGTTCTTC.

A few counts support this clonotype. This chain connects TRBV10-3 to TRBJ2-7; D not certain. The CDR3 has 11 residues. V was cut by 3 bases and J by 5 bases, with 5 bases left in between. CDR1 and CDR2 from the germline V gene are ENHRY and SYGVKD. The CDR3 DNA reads TGTGCCATCAGTGACCTAGACGAGCAGTACTTC. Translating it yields CAISDLDEQYF.

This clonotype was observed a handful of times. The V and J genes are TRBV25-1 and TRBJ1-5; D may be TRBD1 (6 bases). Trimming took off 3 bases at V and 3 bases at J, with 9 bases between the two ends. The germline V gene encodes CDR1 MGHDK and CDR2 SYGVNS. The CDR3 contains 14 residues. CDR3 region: CASSDAGANQPQHF. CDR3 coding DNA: TGTGCCAGCAGTGATGCGGGGGCCAATCAGCCCCAGCATTTT.

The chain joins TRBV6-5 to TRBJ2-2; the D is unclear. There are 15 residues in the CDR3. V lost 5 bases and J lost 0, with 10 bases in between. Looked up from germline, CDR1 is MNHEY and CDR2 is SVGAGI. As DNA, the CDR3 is TGTGCCAGCAGTCACCGGGCCCCGAACACCGGGGAGCTGTTTTTT. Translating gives CASSHRAPNTGELFF.

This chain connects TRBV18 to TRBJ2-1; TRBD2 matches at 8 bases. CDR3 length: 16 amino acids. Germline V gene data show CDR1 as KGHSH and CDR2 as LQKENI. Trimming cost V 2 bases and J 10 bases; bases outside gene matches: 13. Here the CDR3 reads CASSPGSGSGMEEQFF. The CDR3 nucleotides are TGTGCCAGCTCACCAGGGTCGGGTAGCGGGATGGAGGAGCAGTTCTTC.

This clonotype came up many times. CDR3 nucleotides: TGTGCCAGCAGCAACCCTAGCGGATCCCGCACAGATACGCAGTATTTT. This sequence encodes CASSNPSGSRTDTQYF. The V gene is TRBV7-2, the J gene TRBJ2-3; 7 nucleotides agree with TRBD2. CDR3 length: 16 residues. Germline CDR1 is SGHTA and CDR2 is FQGNSA. V was clipped by 5 bases and J by 1 base; unmatched bases: 9.

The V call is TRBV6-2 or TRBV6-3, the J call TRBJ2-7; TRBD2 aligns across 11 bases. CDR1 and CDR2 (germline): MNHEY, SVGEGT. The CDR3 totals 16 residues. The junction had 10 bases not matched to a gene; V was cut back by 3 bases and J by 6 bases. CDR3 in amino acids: CASSYRPGLAAIEQYV. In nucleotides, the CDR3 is TGTGCCAGCAGTTATCGACCGGGACTAGCGGCGATCGAGCAGTACGTC.

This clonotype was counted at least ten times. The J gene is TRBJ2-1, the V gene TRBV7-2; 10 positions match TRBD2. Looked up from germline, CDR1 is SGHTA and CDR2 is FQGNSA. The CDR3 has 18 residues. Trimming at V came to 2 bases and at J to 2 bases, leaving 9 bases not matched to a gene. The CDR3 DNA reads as TGTGCCAGCAGCTTAACCCATAGGCTAGCGGGAGCCTACAATGAGCAGTTCTTC. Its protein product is CASSLTHRLAGAYNEQFF.

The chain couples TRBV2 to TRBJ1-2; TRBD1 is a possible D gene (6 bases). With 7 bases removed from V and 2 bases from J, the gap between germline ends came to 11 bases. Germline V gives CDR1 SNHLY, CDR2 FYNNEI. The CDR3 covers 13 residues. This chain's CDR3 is CASIPDRNYGYTF. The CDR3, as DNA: TGTGCCAGCATCCCCGACAGGAACTATGGCTACACCTTC. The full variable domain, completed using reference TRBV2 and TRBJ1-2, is EPEVTQTPSHQVTQMGQEVILRCVPISNHLYFYWYRQILGQKVEFLVSFYNNEISEKSEIFDDQFSVERPDGSNFTLKIRSTKLEDSAMYFCASIPDRNYGYTFGSGTRLTVV.

CDR3 residues: CASSYPIMDRGSNQPQHF. As DNA, the CDR3 is TGTGCCAGCAGTTACCCGATAATGGACAGGGGGAGCAATCAGCCCCAGCATTTT. The rearrangement uses TRBV6-2 or TRBV6-3 and TRBJ1-5; TRBD1 aligns across 10 bases. Germline V CDR1 and CDR2: MNHEY, SVGEGT. The J segment lost 1 base and the V segment lost 2 bases, leaving 8 bases of the junction unmatched. This CDR3 is built from 18 residues.

This chain's CDR3 is CASSLRAFSDTQYF. The CDR3 nucleotides read TGTGCCAGCAGCTTAAGGGCCTTCAGTGATACGCAGTATTTT. The chain uses TRBV7-3 and TRBJ2-3; unclear D gene. The CDR3 extends over 14 amino acids. Germline CDR1 is SGHTA and CDR2 is FQGTGA. V was trimmed by 1 base and J by 6 bases, leaving 11 bases between them.

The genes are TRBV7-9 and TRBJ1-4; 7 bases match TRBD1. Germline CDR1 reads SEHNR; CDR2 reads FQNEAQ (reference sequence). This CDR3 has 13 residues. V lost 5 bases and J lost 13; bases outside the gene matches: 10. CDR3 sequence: CASSLGTAGRLFF. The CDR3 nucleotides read TGTGCCAGCAGCCTAGGGACAGCAGGAAGACTGTTTTTT.

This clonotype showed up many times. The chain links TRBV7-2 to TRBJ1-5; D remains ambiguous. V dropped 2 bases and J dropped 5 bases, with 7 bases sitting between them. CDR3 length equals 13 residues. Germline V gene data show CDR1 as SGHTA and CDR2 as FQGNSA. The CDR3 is CASSLRGDQPQHF. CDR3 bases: TGTGCCAGCAGCTTACGAGGAGATCAGCCCCAGCATTTT.

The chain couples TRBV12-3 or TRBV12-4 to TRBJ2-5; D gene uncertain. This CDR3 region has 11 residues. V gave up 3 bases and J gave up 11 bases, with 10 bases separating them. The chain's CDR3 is CASSFHGRQYF. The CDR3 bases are TGTGCCAGCAGTTTTCACGGAAGGCAGTACTTC.

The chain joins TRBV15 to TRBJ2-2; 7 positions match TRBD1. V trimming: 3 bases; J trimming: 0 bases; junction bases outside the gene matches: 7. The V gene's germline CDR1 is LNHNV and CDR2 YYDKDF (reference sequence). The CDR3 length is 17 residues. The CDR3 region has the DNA TGTGCCACCAGCAGGGACAGGTTGAGAGCGAACACCGGGGAGCTGTTTTTT. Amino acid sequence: CATSRDRLRANTGELFF. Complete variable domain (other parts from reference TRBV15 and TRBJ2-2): DAMVIQNPRYQVTQFGKPVTLSCSQTLNHNVMYWYQQKSSQAPKLLFHYYDKDFNNEADTPDNFQSRRPNTSFCFLDIRSPGLGDTAMYLCATSRDRLRANTGELFFGEGSRLTVL.

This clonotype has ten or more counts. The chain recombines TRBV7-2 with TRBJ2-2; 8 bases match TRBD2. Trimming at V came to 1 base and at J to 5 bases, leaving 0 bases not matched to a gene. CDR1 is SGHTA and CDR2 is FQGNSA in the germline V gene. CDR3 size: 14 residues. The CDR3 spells CASSLERETGELFF. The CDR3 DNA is TGTGCCAGCAGCTTAGAGCGGGAGACCGGGGAGCTGTTTTTT. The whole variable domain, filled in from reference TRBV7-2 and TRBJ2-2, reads GAGVSQSPSNKVTEKGKDVELRCDPISGHTALYWYRQSLGQGLEFLIYFQGNSAPDKSGLPSDRFSAERTGGSVSTLTIQRTQQEDSAVYLCASSLERETGELFFGEGSRLTVL.

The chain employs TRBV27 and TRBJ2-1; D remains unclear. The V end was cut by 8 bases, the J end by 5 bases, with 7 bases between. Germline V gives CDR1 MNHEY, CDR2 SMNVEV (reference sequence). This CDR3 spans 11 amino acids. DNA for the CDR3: TGTGCCAGCCACAAGAACAATGAGCAGTTCTTC. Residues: CASHKNNEQFF.

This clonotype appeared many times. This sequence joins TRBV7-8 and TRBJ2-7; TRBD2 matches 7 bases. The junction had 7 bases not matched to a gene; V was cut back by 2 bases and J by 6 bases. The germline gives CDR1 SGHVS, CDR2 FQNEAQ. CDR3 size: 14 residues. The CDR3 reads CASSLTLAAAEQYF. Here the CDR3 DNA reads TGTGCCAGCAGCTTAACGCTAGCGGCCGCCGAGCAGTACTTC.

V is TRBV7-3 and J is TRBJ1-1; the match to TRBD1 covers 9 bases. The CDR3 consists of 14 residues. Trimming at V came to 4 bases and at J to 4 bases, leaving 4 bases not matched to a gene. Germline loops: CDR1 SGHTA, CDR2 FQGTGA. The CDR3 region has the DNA TGTGCCAGCAGCTCTGGGACAGGGACCACTGAAGCTTTCTTT. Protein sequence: CASSSGTGTTEAFF.